This entry features one T cell receptor beta chain sequence. Its antigen is not known. The sample has other DNA sequences that encode this CDR3 too. This record comes from a study of Ad26.COV2.S vaccination and SARS-CoV-2 variants. CDR1 LNHDA and CDR2 SQIVND come from the germline V gene (reference sequence). The CDR3 extends over 14 amino acids. V gave up 3 bases and J gave up 0 bases, with 8 bases separating them. The method was immunoSEQ multiplex PCR; TCRdb's version includes in-frame clones alone and lacks a portion of them. The sample lists some 500,000 clones, roughly 87% occurring once. Overall study findings and caveats: Total T cell responses may have been underestimated by the TCR breadth and depth analyses.

Treatment defined: about 20 received Ad26.COV2.S at low or high dose, single or two shots; roughly 5 received placebo; per-sample allocation not given. Samples came from day 63 after the first vaccine or placebo injection. Ad26 vector vaccine expressed Wuhan-strain SARS-CoV-2 spike. This chain uses TRBV19 with TRBJ1-1, with D unresolved. Here the sequenced sample was peripheral blood, taken in a trial of Ad26.COV2.S vaccine versus placebo. This TCR derives from a person between 18 and 60 years old who received the Ad26.COV2.S COVID-19 vaccine or a placebo. In DNA, the CDR3 is TGTGCCAGTAGTATTCCGAGGATGAACACTGAAGCTTTCTTT. Its protein product is CASSIPRMNTEAFF.